A single sample is the source of the 14 T cell receptor beta chains below, sequenced in a study of cytomegalovirus exposure and HLA in healthy donors. The PCR was carried out with 60 Vbeta primers and 13 Jbeta primers. Method: immunoSEQ multiplex PCR; TCRdb's copy keeps in-frame clones and lacks some. The sample has roughly 130,000 clones; over 75% are singletons. The sample consisted of PBMCs. The receptors stem from a man aged 30 to 39 in good health and CMV-seronegative.

This clone was counted between two and nine times. The rearrangement uses TRBV10-3 and TRBJ2-5, with D perhaps matching TRBD2 (6 bases). This CDR3 is 13 amino acids long. The germline gives CDR1 ENHRY, CDR2 SYGVKD. Trimming stripped 5 bases from V and 3 bases from J, with 10 bases between. The CDR3 nucleotides are TGTGCCATCAGTAGGGACTTCAAAGAGACCCAGTACTTC. Its protein is CAISRDFKETQYF.

The J gene is TRBJ2-3, the V gene TRBV29-1; 12 bases align to TRBD2. In germline, CDR1 is SQVTM, CDR2 ANQGSEA. The CDR3 sequence is 19 residues long. With 6 bases clipped from V and 2 bases from J, the junction kept 18 bases outside the gene matches. Written as DNA, the CDR3 is TGCAGCGTACTCGGAGGCCCACTAGCGGGAGGAGGGCACACAGATACGCAGTATTTT. It yields the protein CSVLGGPLAGGGHTDTQYF.

The V call is TRBV18, the J call TRBJ2-5, with 8 bases lining up with TRBD2. This CDR3 has 16 amino acids. Per germline, CDR1 KGHSH and CDR2 LQKENI. Losses at the gene ends were 3 bases for V and 4 bases for J; bases not matched to a gene: 10. The CDR3 loop is CASSPSGLAYPETQYF. In DNA form, the CDR3 reads TGTGCCAGCTCACCCTCTGGACTAGCATACCCAGAGACCCAGTACTTC.

This rearrangement joins TRBV5-5 to TRBJ2-5; D gene ambiguous. The germline V and J ends were trimmed by 4 bases and 4 bases, with 5 bases remaining between them. Germline V gene lookup returns CDR1 SGHKS and CDR2 YYEKEE (reference sequence). The CDR3 totals 11 residues. The CDR3 region is CASSLSETQYF. The CDR3 bases are TGTGCCAGCAGCCTATCAGAGACCCAGTACTTC.

The CDR3 DNA reads TGTGCCAGCAGCGTAGCGGGGACAGGGGTCACCGGGGAGCTGTTTTTT. As protein: CASSVAGTGVTGELFF. V gene TRBV9 combines with J gene TRBJ2-2; 10 nucleotides line up with TRBD1. Losses at the gene ends were 0 bases for V and 4 bases for J; bases not matched to a gene: 3. The CDR3 runs to 16 residues. The V gene's germline CDR1 is SGDLS and CDR2 YYNGEE.

The chain recombines TRBV10-3 with TRBJ1-1, with D unresolved. Trimming removed 3 bases at V and 0 bases at J, with 5 bases between. In germline, CDR1 is ENHRY, CDR2 SYGVKD. This CDR3 has 13 residues. Written as DNA, the CDR3 is TGTGCCATCAGTGACAACTTGAACACTGAAGCTTTCTTT. Amino acid sequence: CAISDNLNTEAFF.

The rearrangement joins TRBV18 to TRBJ2-7; 10 bases are shared with TRBD1. Germline lookup yields CDR1 KGHSH and CDR2 LQKENI. This CDR3 has 14 residues. Germline trimming cut 5 bases from V and 2 bases from J; bases unmatched to any gene: 3. The CDR3 sequence: CASSGQGGPYEQYF. The CDR3 bases are TGTGCCAGCTCAGGACAGGGGGGGCCCTACGAGCAGTACTTC.

The genes are TRBV19 and TRBJ1-5; 9 bases are shared with TRBD1. CDR3 length: 15 amino acids. From germline, CDR1 is LNHDA and CDR2 SQIVND (reference sequence). J gave up 0 bases and V 4 bases, and 1 base lay outside the gene matches. The CDR3 reads CASSTGQGSNQPQHF. The CDR3 nucleotides are TGTGCCAGTAGTACGGGACAGGGTAGCAATCAGCCCCAGCATTTT.

This chain links TRBV2 with TRBJ1-4, with unresolved D. Germline assignment: CDR1 SNHLY and CDR2 FYNNEI. The CDR3 has 13 amino acids. V was shortened by 8 bases and J by 0 bases, with 7 bases between the two germline ends. The CDR3 DNA reads as TGTGCCAGCCACACAACAACTAATGAAAAACTGTTTTTT. It yields the protein CASHTTTNEKLFF. Full variable domain (remainder filled in from reference TRBV2 and TRBJ1-4): EPEVTQTPSHQVTQMGQEVILRCVPISNHLYFYWYRQILGQKVEFLVSFYNNEISEKSEIFDDQFSVERPDGSNFTLKIRSTKLEDSAMYFCASHTTTNEKLFFGSGTQLSVL.

The rearrangement links TRBV19 to TRBJ2-3; no clear D. The length of the CDR3 is 14 residues. Germline loops: CDR1 LNHDA, CDR2 SQIVND (reference sequence). Trimming took off 1 base at V and 5 bases at J, with 10 bases between the two ends. The CDR3 DNA reads TGTGCCAGTAGTATAGCCCCCTTTAAAGATACGCAGTATTTT. Translation gives CASSIAPFKDTQYF.

The V call is TRBV6-5, the J call TRBJ2-7; TRBD2 is a possible D gene (6 bases). Trimming removed 0 bases from V and 3 bases from J, with 15 bases in between. The CDR3 runs 16 residues. Germline V gene data show CDR1 as MNHEY and CDR2 as SVGAGI. The CDR3 bases are TGTGCCAGCAGTTACTCGTACGTCAGCGGGCACTACGAGCAGTACTTC. Amino acids: CASSYSYVSGHYEQYF.

V is TRBV2 and J is TRBJ2-1; D might be TRBD1 (6 bases). Looked up from germline, CDR1 is SNHLY and CDR2 is FYNNEI. Trimming removed 10 bases from V and 0 bases from J, with 13 bases in between. This CDR3 spans 14 amino acids. The CDR3 sequence is CAKIRTDSYNEQFF. CDR3 DNA sequence: TGTGCCAAAATCAGGACAGACTCCTACAATGAGCAGTTCTTC.

The chain carries TRBV4-2 and TRBJ2-7, with 8 bases lining up with TRBD2. This CDR3 is built from 16 residues. Looked up from germline, CDR1 is LGHNA and CDR2 is YNFKEQ. Trimming took 6 bases from V and 0 from J; bases not matched to a gene: 10. The chain's CDR3 is CASSPRAGGDSYEQYF. CDR3 DNA: TGTGCCAGCAGTCCTCGAGCCGGGGGGGACTCCTACGAGCAGTACTTC.

The chain is built from TRBV18 and TRBJ2-5; no definite D call. Germline values: CDR1 KGHSH, CDR2 LQKENI. CDR3 size: 14 residues. Trimming stripped 2 bases from V and 2 bases from J, with 9 bases between. Here the CDR3 reads CASSPSRVQETQYF. The CDR3 nucleotides read TGTGCCAGCTCACCATCCCGGGTTCAAGAGACCCAGTACTTC.